The 11 T cell receptor beta chains given below trace back to one sample, sequenced in a study of blood T cell repertoires in COVID-19. Produced via immunoSEQ multiplex PCR; TCRdb's table is partial and in-frame only. The sample has about 280,000 clones; around 80% are singletons. Sample: PBMCs or T cells enriched from blood (not recorded which). These TCRs come from a man between 40 and 49 years old who had been exposed to COVID-19.

The chain links TRBV29-1 to TRBJ1-1; 7 bases align to TRBD1. The V segment lost 8 bases and the J segment 1 base; nucleotides outside the gene matches: 7. Germline lookup yields CDR1 SQVTM and CDR2 ANQGSEA. There are 13 residues in the CDR3. CDR3 DNA sequence: TGCAGCATAAGGACAGGATGGAACACTGAAGCTTTCTTT. This sequence encodes CSIRTGWNTEAFF.

V and J are TRBV10-3 and TRBJ2-7, with D possibly matching TRBD1 (6 bases). Germline V gene lookup returns CDR1 ENHRY and CDR2 SYGVKD. This CDR3 region has 12 residues. The V and J ends lost 8 bases and 3 bases respectively, with 11 bases between them. CDR3 sequence reads: CAIRDTNYEQYF. CDR3 DNA: TGTGCCATCCGGGACACTAACTACGAGCAGTACTTC.

In DNA form, the CDR3 reads TGTGCCAGCAGCTCCCCTAGCGGGCCGATCTACGAGCAGTACTTC. This gives the protein CASSSPSGPIYEQYF. This chain uses TRBV7-9 with TRBJ2-7; 8 nucleotides align to TRBD2. CDR3 length: 15 amino acids. Germline V gene lookup returns CDR1 SEHNR and CDR2 FQNEAQ (reference sequence). The J segment lost 3 bases and the V segment lost 4 bases, leaving 8 bases of the junction unmatched.

The chain is built from TRBV5-1 and TRBJ2-5, with 9 bases matching TRBD2. V was pared by 4 bases and J by 3 bases, with 4 bases of the junction left unmatched. Germline V gives CDR1 SGHRS, CDR2 YFSETQ. The CDR3 runs 14 residues. The CDR3 DNA is TGCGCCAGCAGCCCCATAGCGGGGGAAGAGACCCAGTACTTC. Translated, it gives CASSPIAGEETQYF. Combining the CDR3 with reference TRBV5-1 and TRBJ2-5 gives the whole variable domain KAGVTQTPRYLIKTRGQQVTLSCSPISGHRSVSWYQQTPGQGLQFLFEYFSETQRNKGNFPGRFSGRQFSNSRSEMNVSTLELGDSALYLCASSPIAGEETQYFGPGTRLLVL.

This chain connects TRBV7-9 to TRBJ2-1; 7 bases are a match to TRBD1. Germline V lookup: CDR1 SEHNR, CDR2 FQNEAQ (reference sequence). The length of the CDR3 is 17 residues. V was clipped by 8 bases and J by 6 bases; unmatched bases: 19. The CDR3 nucleotides read TGTGCCAGCTTCTGGGCCGCCGGGACAGCTTTTTCCAATGAGCAGTTCTTC. The encoded protein is CASFWAAGTAFSNEQFF.

V gene TRBV25-1 combines with J gene TRBJ1-5, with 7 nucleotides matching TRBD1. V trimming: 7 bases; J trimming: 5 bases; junction bases outside the gene matches: 14. The germline V gene encodes CDR1 MGHDK and CDR2 SYGVNS. CDR3 length: 16 residues. The CDR3 loop is CASTSSPQGPYQPQHF. DNA for the CDR3: TGTGCCAGCACTTCTTCTCCACAGGGGCCATATCAGCCCCAGCATTTT.

In this sample, this clone turned up a few times. This sequence joins TRBV30 and TRBJ2-5; the match to TRBD2 covers 12 bases. This CDR3 contains 18 residues. CDR1 and CDR2 from the germline V gene are GTSNPN and SVGIG (reference sequence). V was pared by 3 bases and J by 1 base, with 12 bases of the junction left unmatched. CDR3 amino acids: CAWRTSGRLRSLQETQYF. CDR3 coding DNA: TGTGCCTGGAGGACTAGCGGGAGATTACGCTCCCTCCAAGAGACCCAGTACTTC.

The chain has TRBV24-1 and TRBJ2-5; 9 nucleotides line up with TRBD1. After removal of 4 bases from V and 5 bases from J, the junction contained 7 bases not matched to a gene. This CDR3 comprises 15 residues. Germline values: CDR1 KGHDR, CDR2 SFDVKD. CDR3 sequence (DNA): TGTGCCACCAGTGAGGAGGGACAGGGTGGGGAGACCCAGTACTTC. It yields the protein CATSEEGQGGETQYF.

The CDR3 loop is CAARQASGNTIYF. The CDR3 nucleotides are TGTGCCGCCAGACAGGCCTCTGGAAACACCATATATTTT. The rearrangement uses TRBV19 and TRBJ1-3, with D possibly TRBD1 on 6 matching bases. V was trimmed by 11 bases and J by 0 bases, leaving 11 bases between them. Germline CDR1 is LNHDA and CDR2 is SQIVND (reference sequence). The CDR3 covers 13 residues. Supplemented by reference TRBV19 and TRBJ1-3, the full variable domain reads DGGITQSPKYLFRKEGQNVTLSCEQNLNHDAMYWYRQDPGQGLRLIYYSQIVNDFQKGDIAEGYSVSREKKESFPLTVTSAQKNPTAFYLCAARQASGNTIYFGEGSWLTVV.

The rearrangement links TRBV6-1 to TRBJ2-1, with D possibly matching TRBD2 (6 bases). Trimming removed 0 bases from V and 9 bases from J, with 15 bases in between. Germline values: CDR1 MNHNS, CDR2 SASEGT. CDR3 size: 15 residues. The CDR3 loop is CASSEARAGPIEQFF. In DNA form, the CDR3 reads TGTGCCAGCAGTGAAGCGCGGGCGGGACCAATTGAGCAGTTCTTC.

A few counts support this clone. The chain carries TRBV7-9 and TRBJ2-3; 7 bases fit TRBD2. V gave up 6 bases and J gave up 1 base; unmatched junction bases: 4. Germline-derived CDR1 and CDR2 are SEHNR and FQNEAQ (reference sequence). This CDR3 spans 14 amino acids. CDR3 coding DNA: TGTGCCAGCAGACCTACTAGCGGCACAGATACGCAGTATTTT. It codes for CASRPTSGTDTQYF.